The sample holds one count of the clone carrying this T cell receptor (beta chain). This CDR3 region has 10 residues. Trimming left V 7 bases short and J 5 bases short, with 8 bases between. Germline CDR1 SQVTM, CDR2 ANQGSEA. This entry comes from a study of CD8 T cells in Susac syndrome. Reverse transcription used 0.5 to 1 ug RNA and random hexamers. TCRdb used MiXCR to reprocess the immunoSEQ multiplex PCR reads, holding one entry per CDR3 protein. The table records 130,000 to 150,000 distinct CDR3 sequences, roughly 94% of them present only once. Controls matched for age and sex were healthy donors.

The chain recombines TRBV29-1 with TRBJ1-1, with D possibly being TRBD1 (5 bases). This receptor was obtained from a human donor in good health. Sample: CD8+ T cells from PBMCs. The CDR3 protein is CSAEGTEAFF. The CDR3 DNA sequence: TGCAGCGCTGAGGGGACTGAAGCTTTCTTT.